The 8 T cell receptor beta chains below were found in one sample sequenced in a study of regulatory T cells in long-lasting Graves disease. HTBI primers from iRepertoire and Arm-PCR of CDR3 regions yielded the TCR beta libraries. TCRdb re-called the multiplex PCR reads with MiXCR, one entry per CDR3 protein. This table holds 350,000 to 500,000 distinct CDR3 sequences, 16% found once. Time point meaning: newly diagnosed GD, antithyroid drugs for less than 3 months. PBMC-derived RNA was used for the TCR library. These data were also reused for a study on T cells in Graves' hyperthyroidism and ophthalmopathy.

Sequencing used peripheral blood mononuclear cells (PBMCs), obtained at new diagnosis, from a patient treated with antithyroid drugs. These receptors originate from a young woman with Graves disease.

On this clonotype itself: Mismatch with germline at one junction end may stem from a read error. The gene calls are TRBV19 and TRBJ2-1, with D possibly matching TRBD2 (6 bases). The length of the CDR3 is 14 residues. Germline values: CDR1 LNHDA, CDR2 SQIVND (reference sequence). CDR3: CASSMGTSCNEQFF. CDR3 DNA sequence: TGTGCCAGTAGTATGGGGACTTCCTGCAATGAGCAGTTCTTC.

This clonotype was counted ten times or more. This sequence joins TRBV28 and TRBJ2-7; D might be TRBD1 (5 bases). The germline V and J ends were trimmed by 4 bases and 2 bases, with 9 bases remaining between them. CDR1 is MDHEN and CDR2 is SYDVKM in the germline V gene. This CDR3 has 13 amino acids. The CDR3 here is CASSSTTAYEQYF. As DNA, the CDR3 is TGTGCCAGCAGTTCCACGACAGCCTACGAGCAGTACTTC.

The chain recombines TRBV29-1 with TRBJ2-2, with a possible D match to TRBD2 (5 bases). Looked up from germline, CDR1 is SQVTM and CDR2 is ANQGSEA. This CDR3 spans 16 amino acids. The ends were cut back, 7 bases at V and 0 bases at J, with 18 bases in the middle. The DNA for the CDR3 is TGCAGCGCCGCGGCCGACGGACTCGCGAACACCGGGGAGCTGTTTTTT. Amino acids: CSAAADGLANTGELFF.

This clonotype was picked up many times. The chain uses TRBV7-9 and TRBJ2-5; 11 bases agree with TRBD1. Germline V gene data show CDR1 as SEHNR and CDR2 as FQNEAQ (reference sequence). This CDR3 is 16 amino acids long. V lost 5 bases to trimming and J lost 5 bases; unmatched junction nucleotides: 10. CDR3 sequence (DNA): TGTGCCAGCAGCCAACGGGACAGGGGGTTATGGGAGACCCAGTACTTC. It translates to CASSQRDRGLWETQYF.

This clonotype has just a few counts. The chain's CDR3 is CASSELNGVGSGGESSYNEQFF. DNA for the CDR3: TGTGCCAGCTCCGAGCTTAACGGGGTGGGCTCCGGGGGGGAAAGCTCCTACAATGAGCAGTTCTTC. The chain links TRBV7-3 to TRBJ2-1; 8 positions match TRBD2. The germline V gene has CDR1 SGHTA and CDR2 FQGTGA. Germline trimming cut 8 bases from V and 0 bases from J; bases unmatched to any gene: 27. The CDR3 loop spans 22 amino acids.

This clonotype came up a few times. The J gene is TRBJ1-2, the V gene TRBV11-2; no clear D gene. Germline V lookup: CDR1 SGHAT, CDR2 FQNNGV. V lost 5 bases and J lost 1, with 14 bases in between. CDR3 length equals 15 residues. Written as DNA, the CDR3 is TGTGCCAGCAGCCCCCGGGGAGGGATTAACTATGGCTACACCTTC. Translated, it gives CASSPRGGINYGYTF.

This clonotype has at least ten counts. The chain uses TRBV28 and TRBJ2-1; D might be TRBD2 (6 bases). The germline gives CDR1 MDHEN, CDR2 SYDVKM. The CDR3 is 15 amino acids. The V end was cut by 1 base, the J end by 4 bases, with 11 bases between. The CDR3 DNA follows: TGTGCCAGCAGTTTATTTGGGAGCGGGTACAATGAGCAGTTCTTC. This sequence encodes CASSLFGSGYNEQFF.

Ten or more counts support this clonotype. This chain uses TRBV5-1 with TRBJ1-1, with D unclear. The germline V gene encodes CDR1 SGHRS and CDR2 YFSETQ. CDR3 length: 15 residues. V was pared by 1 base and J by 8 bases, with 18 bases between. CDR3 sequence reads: CASSLSPTQLTEAFF. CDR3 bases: TGCGCCAGCAGCTTGTCCCCAACTCAACTTACGGAAGCTTTCTTT.